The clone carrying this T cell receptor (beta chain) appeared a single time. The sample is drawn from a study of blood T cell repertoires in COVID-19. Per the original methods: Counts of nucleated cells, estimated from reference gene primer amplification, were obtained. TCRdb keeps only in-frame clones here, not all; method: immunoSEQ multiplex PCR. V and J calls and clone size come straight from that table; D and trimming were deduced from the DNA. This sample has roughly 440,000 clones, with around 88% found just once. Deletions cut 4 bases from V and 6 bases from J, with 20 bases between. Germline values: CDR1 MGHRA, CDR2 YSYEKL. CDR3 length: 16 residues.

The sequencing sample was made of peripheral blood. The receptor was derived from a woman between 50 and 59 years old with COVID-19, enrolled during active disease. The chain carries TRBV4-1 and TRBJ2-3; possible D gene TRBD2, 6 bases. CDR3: CASSPYGRGKVDTQYF. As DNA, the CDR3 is TGCGCCAGCAGCCCTTATGGGCGGGGCAAGGTTGATACGCAGTATTTT.